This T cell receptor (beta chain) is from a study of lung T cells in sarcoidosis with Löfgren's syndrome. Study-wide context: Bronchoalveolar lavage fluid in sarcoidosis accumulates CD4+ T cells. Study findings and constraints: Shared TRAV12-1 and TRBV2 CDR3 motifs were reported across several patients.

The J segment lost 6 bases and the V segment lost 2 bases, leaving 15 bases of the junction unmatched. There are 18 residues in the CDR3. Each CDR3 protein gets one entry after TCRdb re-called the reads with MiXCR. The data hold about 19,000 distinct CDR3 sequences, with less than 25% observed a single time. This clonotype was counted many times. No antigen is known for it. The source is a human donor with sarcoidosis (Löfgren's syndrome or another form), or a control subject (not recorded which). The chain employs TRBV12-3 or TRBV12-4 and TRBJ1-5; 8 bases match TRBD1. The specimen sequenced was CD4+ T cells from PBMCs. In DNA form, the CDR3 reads TGTGCCAGCAGTTTACAATTGGACAGGGTACATTTTAGTCAGCCCCAGCATTTT. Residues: CASSLQLDRVHFSQPQHF.